This T cell receptor beta chain comes out of a study of monozygotic twins with inflammatory bowel disease. Germline assignment: CDR1 SGHTA and CDR2 FQGNSA. The CDR3 loop spans 15 amino acids. Template-switch reactions added UMIs with a 6-nucleotide sample barcode. Using the 5' RACE reads, TCRdb records one entry per CDR3 protein without DNA. Listed are roughly 100,000 distinct CDR3 sequences; under 2.5% falls within the top ten. Specimen: blood. This sequence originates from a human donor with ulcerative colitis or Crohn's disease, or a healthy co-twin of an affected twin (not recorded which). The chain carries TRBV7-2 and TRBJ2-1; TCRdb designates TRBD2, a call that cannot be tested without DNA. The CDR3 sequence: CASSHLQSLSGEQFF.